These T cell receptor beta chains were read from a single sample in a study of T cells in Graves' hyperthyroidism and ophthalmopathy. Using its own MiXCR run on the multiplex PCR reads, TCRdb lists one record per CDR3 protein. The table has 200,000 to 250,000 distinct CDR3 sequences, about a sixth seen once. What was sequenced was blood. These receptors were collected from a woman aged 45-65 years with Graves' hyperthyroidism. Both conserved end residues are part of each CDR3. D genes are given only for firm matches. The listing skips clone size in some rows; elsewhere it reads once, few, many or a size class.

CDR3 protein | CDR3 DNA | D gene | V gene | clone size | J gene
CSAREGLAGGYEQYF | TGCAGTGCTAGAGAGGGACTAGCGGGAGGGTACGAGCAGTACTTC | TRBD2 | TRBV20-1 | few | TRBJ2-7
CASRRGVTYEQYF | TGTGCCAGCCGTAGGGGGGTTACCTACGAGCAGTACTTC | . | TRBV7-9 | . | TRBJ2-7
CASSLRLAGGPAYEQYF | TGTGCCAGCAGTTTACGACTAGCGGGAGGGCCCGCCTACGAGCAGTACTTC | TRBD2 | TRBV27 | . | TRBJ2-7
CASIRRTEAFF | TGTGCCAGCATTAGGCGCACTGAAGCTTTCTTT | . | TRBV6-1 | many | TRBJ1-1
CAWRSRGGSGANVLTF | TGTGCCTGGAGGTCGCGGGGCGGCTCTGGGGCCAACGTCCTGACTTTC | . | TRBV30 | . | TRBJ2-6
CATSGNSGGAGTEAFF | TGTGCCACCAGTGGAAATAGCGGGGGCGCGGGCACTGAAGCTTTCTTT | . | TRBV24-1 | many | TRBJ1-1
CATSVKGGGGPAYNEQYF | TGTGCCACCAGTGTCAAAGGGGGGGGGGGCCCCGCCTACAATGAGCAGTACTTC | . | TRBV24-1 | once | TRBJ2-7
CASSLALVGTDTQYF | TGTGCCAGCAGCTTAGCTTTGGTTGGCACAGATACGCAGTATTTT | . | TRBV7-2 | many | TRBJ2-3
CSVRWGGNEQFF | TGCAGTGTGAGATGGGGGGGCAATGAGCAGTTCTTC | TRBD2 | TRBV20-1 | . | TRBJ2-1
CATASAVFGEQYF | TGTGCCACCGCCTCCGCGGTATTTGGCGAGCAGTACTTC | . | TRBV10-3 | few | TRBJ2-7
CASSLFGMNSPLHF | TGTGCCAGCAGCTTGTTCGGGATGAACTCACCCCTCCACTTT | . | TRBV5-4 | few | TRBJ1-6
CSAEGGSVWDEQFF | TGCAGTGCGGAAGGCGGGTCCGTATGGGATGAGCAGTTCTTC | . | TRBV20-1 | many | TRBJ2-1
CASSPGTSGDYEQYF | TGTGCCAGCAGCCCAGGGACTAGCGGGGACTACGAGCAGTACTTC | TRBD2 | TRBV11-1 | many | TRBJ2-7
CASSQGLRETQYF | TGTGCCAGCAGCCAGGGACTGAGGGAGACCCAGTACTTC | . | TRBV14 | few | TRBJ2-5
CASSSQVEQYF | TGTGCCAGCAGCTCCCAGGTGGAGCAGTACTTC | . | TRBV7-2 | many | TRBJ2-7
CASSYRGHSPLHF | TGTGCCAGCAGCTATAGGGGTCATTCACCCCTCCACTTT | . | TRBV7-9 | few | TRBJ1-6
CASSSWHTTDTQYF | TGCGCCAGCAGTTCGTGGCACACCACAGATACGCAGTATTTT | . | TRBV5-1 | many | TRBJ2-3
CASSPIALANYGYTF | TGTGCCAGCAGCCCCATAGCCTTAGCTAACTATGGCTACACCTTC | . | TRBV5-5 | many | TRBJ1-2
CANLIPGRAYNEQFF | TGTGCCAACCTGATCCCCGGGAGGGCCTACAATGAGCAGTTCTTC | TRBD2 | TRBV12-3/TRBV12-4 | many | TRBJ2-1
CASSRGSGTGELFF | TGCGCCAGCAGCCGGGGGTCGGGAACCGGGGAGCTGTTTTTT | . | TRBV5-1 | many | TRBJ2-2
CAWGDGAGYTF | TGTGCCTGGGGTGATGGGGCGGGCTACACCTTC | . | TRBV30 | . | TRBJ1-2
CASSQDRASWSNQPQHF | TGTGCCAGTAGTCAGGACAGGGCGAGTTGGAGCAATCAGCCCCAGCATTTT | TRBD1 | TRBV19 | . | TRBJ1-5
CASSFTVTGTEAFF | TGTGCCAGCAGCTTCACAGTAACCGGGACTGAAGCTTTCTTT | . | TRBV7-9 | . | TRBJ1-1
CASSRGTGGGYTF | TGTGCCAGCAGCCGAGGGACAGGGGGTGGCTACACCTTC | TRBD1 | TRBV3-1 | many | TRBJ1-2
CASSQPPGRGYSNQPQHF | TGTGCCAGCAGTCAACCACCGGGACGGGGATATAGCAATCAGCCCCAGCATTTT | . | TRBV6-1 | many | TRBJ1-5
CASSLTGAYGYTF | TGTGCCAGCAGTCTCACAGGGGCCTATGGCTACACCTTC | TRBD1 | TRBV28 | many | TRBJ1-2
CSAEDGGGGANVLTF | TGCAGTGCCGAGGACGGGGGCGGTGGGGCCAACGTCCTGACTTTC | . | TRBV20-1 | few | TRBJ2-6
CASSPADEQFF | TGTGCCAGCAGCCCTGCCGATGAGCAGTTCTTC | . | TRBV7-9 | many | TRBJ2-1
CASSVGSGSYEQYF | TGTGCCAGCAGCGTAGGTTCGGGTTCCTACGAGCAGTACTTC | . | TRBV9 | few | TRBJ2-7
CASSAPGGGQETQYF | TGTGCCAGCAGCGCACCGGGGGGGGGGCAAGAGACCCAGTACTTC | TRBD2 | TRBV9 | . | TRBJ2-5
CASSVDGGGHNEQFF | TGTGCCAGCAGCGTAGATGGTGGGGGTCACAATGAGCAGTTCTTC | . | TRBV9 | few | TRBJ2-1
CASSAGYEQYF | TGTGCCAGCAGCGCGGGTTACGAGCAGTACTTC | . | TRBV9 | many | TRBJ2-7
CASSLGDRGRIGTEAFF | TGTGCCAGCAGCCTAGGGGACAGGGGGCGAATTGGTACTGAAGCTTTCTTT | TRBD1 | TRBV7-9 | few | TRBJ1-1
CASSATRQETQYF | TGTGCCAGCAGCGCCACTAGGCAAGAGACCCAGTACTTC | . | TRBV7-8 | many | TRBJ2-5
CASSVPGNLVKAFF | TGCGCCAGCAGTGTTCCAGGCAACCTGGTCAAAGCTTTCTTT | . | TRBV10-2 | few | TRBJ1-1
CASSYAGGANEQYF | TGTGCCAGCAGTTATGCGGGAGGGGCCAATGAGCAGTACTTC | TRBD2 | TRBV6-5 | . | TRBJ2-7
CASSRDRGPNYGYTF | TGTGCCAGCAGCCGGGACAGGGGGCCGAACTATGGCTACACCTTC | TRBD1 | TRBV3-1 | many | TRBJ1-2
CASSEWGTHIGNEQFF | TGTGCCAGCAGTGAGTGGGGGACCCATATTGGCAATGAGCAGTTCTTC | . | TRBV6-4 | . | TRBJ2-1
CASSPFLIWQTSTDTQYF | TGTGCCAGCTCACCATTCTTAATTTGGCAGACTAGCACAGATACGCAGTATTTT | . | TRBV18 | . | TRBJ2-3
CASRVLSGGTIYEQYF | TGTGCCAGCCGCGTACTTTCCGGGGGGACAATCTACGAGCAGTACTTC | . | TRBV27 | . | TRBJ2-7
CASGWRAGANVLTF | TGTGCCAGCGGGTGGAGGGCTGGGGCCAACGTCCTGACTTTC | . | TRBV3-1 | . | TRBJ2-6
CASSLRQGALTEAFF | TGTGCCAGCAGTTTAAGGCAGGGGGCTTTGACTGAAGCTTTCTTT | TRBD1 | TRBV28 | many | TRBJ1-1
CSARDHSSNQPQHF | TGCAGTGCTAGAGATCATAGTAGCAATCAGCCCCAGCATTTT | . | TRBV20-1 | many | TRBJ1-5
CASSLSRTGLMTDTQYF | TGTGCCAGCAGTTTATCTAGGACAGGTTTGATGACAGATACGCAGTATTTT | TRBD1 | TRBV27 | . | TRBJ2-3
CASSPKRTVKETQYF | TGTGCCAGCAGCCCCAAGAGGACAGTAAAAGAGACCCAGTACTTC | . | TRBV5-8 | many | TRBJ2-5
CSARPSVNYNEQFF | TGCAGTGCTAGGCCCAGCGTTAATTACAATGAGCAGTTCTTC | . | TRBV20-1 | few | TRBJ2-1
CASSEAPQEWGLGLGELFF | TGTGCCAGCAGTGAAGCTCCCCAGGAGTGGGGCCTGGGACTCGGGGAGCTGTTTTTT | . | TRBV6-1 | . | TRBJ2-2
CASSGRTSGNLFDTQYF | TGTGCCAGCAGCGGCAGGACTAGCGGAAATTTATTTGATACGCAGTATTTT | TRBD2 | TRBV11-2 | . | TRBJ2-3
CASSFSPTGQNSPLHF | TGCGCCAGCAGCTTCAGTCCGACAGGGCAGAATTCACCCCTCCACTTT | TRBD1 | TRBV5-1 | . | TRBJ1-6
CASSQDATGPSETQYF | TGCGCCAGCAGCCAAGATGCGACAGGGCCTTCAGAGACCCAGTACTTC | TRBD1 | TRBV4-1 | many | TRBJ2-5
CAWRATSGRESSYNEQFF | TGTGCCTGGAGAGCGACTAGCGGGAGGGAGAGCTCCTACAATGAGCAGTTCTTC | TRBD2 | TRBV30 | . | TRBJ2-1
CASSPQRSTDTQYF | TGTGCCAGCAGCCCTCAGCGGAGCACAGATACGCAGTATTTT | . | TRBV4-2 | many | TRBJ2-3
CASSHIAGENGEQFF | TGTGCCAGCAGCCACATAGCGGGGGAGAATGGTGAGCAGTTCTTC | TRBD2 | TRBV14 | . | TRBJ2-1
CASSPTDFNQPQHF | TGTGCCAGCTCACCGACAGATTTCAATCAGCCCCAGCATTTT | . | TRBV18 | many | TRBJ1-5
CASRTATNEKLFF | TGTGCCAGCAGGACCGCAACTAATGAAAAACTGTTTTTT | . | TRBV27 | few | TRBJ1-4
CASSPRLAGGSTDTQYF | TGTGCCAGCAGCCCTCGACTAGCGGGAGGCTCCACAGATACGCAGTATTTT | TRBD2 | TRBV11-3 | many | TRBJ2-3
CASSFSDLNTEAFF | TGTGCCAGCAGTTTTTCCGACCTGAACACTGAAGCTTTCTTT | . | TRBV28 | many | TRBJ1-1
CASSLGPTGREKLFF | TGTGCCAGCAGCTTAGGCCCCACGGGTCGTGAAAAACTGTTTTTT | . | TRBV7-2 | many | TRBJ1-4
CSPHDSGITVGNEQFF | TGCAGCCCGCATGATTCAGGCATTACGGTTGGGAATGAGCAGTTCTTC | . | TRBV20-1 | few | TRBJ2-1